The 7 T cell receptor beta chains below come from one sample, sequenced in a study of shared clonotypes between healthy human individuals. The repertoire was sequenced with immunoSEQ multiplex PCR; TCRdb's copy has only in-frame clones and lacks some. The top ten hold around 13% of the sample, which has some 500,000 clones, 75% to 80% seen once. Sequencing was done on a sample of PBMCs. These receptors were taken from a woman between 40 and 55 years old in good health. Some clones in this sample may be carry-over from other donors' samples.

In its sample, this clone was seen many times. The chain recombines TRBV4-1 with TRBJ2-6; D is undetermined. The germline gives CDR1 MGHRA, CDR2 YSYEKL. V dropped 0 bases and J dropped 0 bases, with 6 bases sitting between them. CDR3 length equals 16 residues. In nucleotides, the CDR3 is TGCGCCAGCAGCCAAGAAGTCGGCTCTGGGGCCAACGTCCTGACTTTC. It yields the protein CASSQEVGSGANVLTF.

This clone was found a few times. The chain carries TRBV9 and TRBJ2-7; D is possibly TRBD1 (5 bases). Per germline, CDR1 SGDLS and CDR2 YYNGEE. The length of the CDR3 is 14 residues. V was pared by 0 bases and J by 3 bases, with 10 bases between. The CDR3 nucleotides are TGTGCCAGCAGCGTAGATCAGGGCGTCTACGAGCAGTACTTC. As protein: CASSVDQGVYEQYF.

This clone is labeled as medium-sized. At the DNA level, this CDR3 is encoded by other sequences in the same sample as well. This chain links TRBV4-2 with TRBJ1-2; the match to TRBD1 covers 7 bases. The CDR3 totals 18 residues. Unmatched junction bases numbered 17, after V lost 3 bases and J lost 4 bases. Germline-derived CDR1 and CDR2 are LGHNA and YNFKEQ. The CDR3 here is CASSHATPDRVPGYGYTF. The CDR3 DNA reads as TGTGCCAGCAGCCACGCCACCCCTGACAGGGTTCCTGGCTATGGCTACACCTTC.

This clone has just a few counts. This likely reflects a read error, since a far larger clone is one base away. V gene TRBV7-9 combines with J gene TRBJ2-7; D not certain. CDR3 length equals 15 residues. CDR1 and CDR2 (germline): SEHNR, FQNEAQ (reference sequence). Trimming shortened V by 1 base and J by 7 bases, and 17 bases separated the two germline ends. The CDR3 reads CASSLVPEAYNEQYF. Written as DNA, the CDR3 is TGTGCCAGCAGCTTAGTTCCAGAGGCCTACAATGAGCAGTACTTC.

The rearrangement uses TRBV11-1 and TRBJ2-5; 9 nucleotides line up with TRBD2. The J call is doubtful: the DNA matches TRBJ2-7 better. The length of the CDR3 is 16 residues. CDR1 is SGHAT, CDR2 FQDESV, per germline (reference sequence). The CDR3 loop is CASSDPDLAGVYEQYF. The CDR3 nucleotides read TGTGCCAGCAGTGATCCCGATTTAGCGGGAGTCTACGAGCAGTACTTC.

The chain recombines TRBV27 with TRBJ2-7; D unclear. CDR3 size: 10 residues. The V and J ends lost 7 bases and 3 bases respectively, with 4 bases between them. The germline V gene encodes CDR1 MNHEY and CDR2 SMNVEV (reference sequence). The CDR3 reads CASNFYEQYF. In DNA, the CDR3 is TGTGCCAGCAATTTCTACGAGCAGTACTTC.

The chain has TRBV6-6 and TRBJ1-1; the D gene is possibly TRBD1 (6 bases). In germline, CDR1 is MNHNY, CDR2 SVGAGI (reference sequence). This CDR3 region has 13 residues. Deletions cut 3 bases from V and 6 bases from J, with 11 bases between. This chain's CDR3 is CASSYRQASEAFF. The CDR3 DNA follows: TGTGCCAGCAGTTATCGACAGGCGTCTGAAGCTTTCTTT.